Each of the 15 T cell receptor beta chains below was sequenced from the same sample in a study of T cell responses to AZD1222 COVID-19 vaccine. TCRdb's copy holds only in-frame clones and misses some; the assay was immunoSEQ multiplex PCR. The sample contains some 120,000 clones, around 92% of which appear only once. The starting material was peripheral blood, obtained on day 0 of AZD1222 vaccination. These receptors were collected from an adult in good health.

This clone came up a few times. In nucleotides, the CDR3 is TGTGCCTGGAGTGCCCAGGTGTTCTCTGGAAACACCATATATTTT. Its translation is CAWSAQVFSGNTIYF. The chain carries TRBV30 and TRBJ1-3, with no clear D. Germline values: CDR1 GTSNPN, CDR2 SVGIG (reference sequence). The CDR3 contains 15 residues. The V end was cut by 1 base, the J end by 0 bases, with 10 bases between.

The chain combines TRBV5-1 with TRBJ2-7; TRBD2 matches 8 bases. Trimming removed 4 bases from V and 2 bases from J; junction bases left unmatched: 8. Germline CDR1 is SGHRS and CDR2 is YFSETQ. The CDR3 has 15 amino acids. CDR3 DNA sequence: TGCGCCAGCAGCATTAGACCGGGGGGGACCTACGAGCAGTACTTC. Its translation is CASSIRPGGTYEQYF.

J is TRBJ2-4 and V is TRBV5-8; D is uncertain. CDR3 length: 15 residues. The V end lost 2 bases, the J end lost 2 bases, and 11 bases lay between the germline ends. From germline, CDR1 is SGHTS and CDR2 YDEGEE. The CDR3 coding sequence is TGTGCCAGCAGCTTAATCCCCTCCACCAAAAACATTCAGTACTTC. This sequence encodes CASSLIPSTKNIQYF.

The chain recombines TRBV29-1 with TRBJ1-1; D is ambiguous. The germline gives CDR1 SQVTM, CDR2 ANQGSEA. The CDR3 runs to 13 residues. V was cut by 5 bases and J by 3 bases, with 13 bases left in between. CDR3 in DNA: TGCAGCGTTTCGCTGGGTCCGGACACTGAAGCTTTCTTT. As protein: CSVSLGPDTEAFF.

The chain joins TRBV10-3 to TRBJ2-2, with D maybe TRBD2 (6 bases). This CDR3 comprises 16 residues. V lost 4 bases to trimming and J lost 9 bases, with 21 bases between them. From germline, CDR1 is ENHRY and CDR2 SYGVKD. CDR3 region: CAISAPGVSPGRELFF. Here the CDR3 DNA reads TGTGCCATCAGTGCCCCGGGGGTTAGCCCCGGGCGGGAGCTGTTTTTT.

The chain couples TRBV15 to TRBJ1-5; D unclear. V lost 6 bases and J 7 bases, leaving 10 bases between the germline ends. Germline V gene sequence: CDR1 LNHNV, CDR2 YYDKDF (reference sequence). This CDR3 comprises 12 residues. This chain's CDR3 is CATSKFLQPQHF. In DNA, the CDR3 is TGTGCCACCAGTAAGTTTCTGCAGCCCCAGCATTTT.

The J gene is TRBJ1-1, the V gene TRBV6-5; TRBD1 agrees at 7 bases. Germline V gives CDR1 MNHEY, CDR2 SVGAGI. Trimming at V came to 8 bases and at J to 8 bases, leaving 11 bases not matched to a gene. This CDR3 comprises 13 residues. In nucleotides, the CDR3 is TGTGCCAGCCGCCCGGGGACAGCCTCAGAAGCTTTCTTT. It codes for CASRPGTASEAFF.

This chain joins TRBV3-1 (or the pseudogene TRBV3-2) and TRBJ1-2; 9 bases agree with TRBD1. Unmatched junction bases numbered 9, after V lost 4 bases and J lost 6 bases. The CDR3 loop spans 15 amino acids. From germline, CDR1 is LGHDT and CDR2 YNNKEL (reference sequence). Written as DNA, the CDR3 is TGTGCCAGCAGCCTCCGGGACAGGGTAATGAATGGCTACACCTTC. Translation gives CASSLRDRVMNGYTF.

The CDR3: CASSPGGQGTGGANVLTF. CDR3 DNA sequence: TGTGCCAGCAGCCCTGGGGGACAGGGGACGGGTGGGGCCAACGTCCTGACTTTC. The gene calls are TRBV28 and TRBJ2-6; TRBD1 agrees at 10 bases. This CDR3 is 18 amino acids long. CDR1 MDHEN and CDR2 SYDVKM come from the germline V gene. After removal of 6 bases from V and 3 bases from J, the junction contained 11 bases not matched to a gene.

Written as DNA, the CDR3 is TGTGCCAGTACGGAGTATAGCAATCAGCCCCAGCATTTT. It translates to CASTEYSNQPQHF. The chain uses TRBV19 and TRBJ1-5; D is unresolved. V was clipped by 7 bases and J by 0 bases, with 7 bases between them. The CDR3 runs to 13 residues. Germline V gives CDR1 LNHDA, CDR2 SQIVND (reference sequence).

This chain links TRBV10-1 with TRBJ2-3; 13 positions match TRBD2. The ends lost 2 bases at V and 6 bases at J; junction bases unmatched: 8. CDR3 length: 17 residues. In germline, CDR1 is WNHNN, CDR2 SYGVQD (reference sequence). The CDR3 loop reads CASSENGLAGVGDTQYF. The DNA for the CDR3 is TGCGCCAGCAGTGAGAACGGACTAGCGGGAGTTGGGGATACGCAGTATTTT.

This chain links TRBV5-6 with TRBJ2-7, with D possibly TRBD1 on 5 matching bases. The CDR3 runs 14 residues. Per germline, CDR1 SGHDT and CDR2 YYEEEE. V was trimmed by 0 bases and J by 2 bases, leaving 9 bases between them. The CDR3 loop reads CASSLGRVAYEQYF. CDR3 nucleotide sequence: TGTGCCAGCAGCTTGGGCAGGGTGGCCTACGAGCAGTACTTC.

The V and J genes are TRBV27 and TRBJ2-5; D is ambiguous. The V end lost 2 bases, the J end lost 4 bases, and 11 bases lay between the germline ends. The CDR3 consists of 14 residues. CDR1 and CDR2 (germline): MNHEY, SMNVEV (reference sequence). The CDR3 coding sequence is TGTGCCAGCAGTTTAGTAGTTGGCGGAGAGACCCAGTACTTC. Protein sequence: CASSLVVGGETQYF.

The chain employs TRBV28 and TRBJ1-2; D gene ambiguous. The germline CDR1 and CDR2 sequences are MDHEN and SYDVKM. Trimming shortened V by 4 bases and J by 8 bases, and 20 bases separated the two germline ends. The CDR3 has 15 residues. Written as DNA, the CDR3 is TGTGCCAGCAGTTCTACTCCCGGCCACTCGCAGGGCTACACCTTC. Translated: CASSSTPGHSQGYTF.

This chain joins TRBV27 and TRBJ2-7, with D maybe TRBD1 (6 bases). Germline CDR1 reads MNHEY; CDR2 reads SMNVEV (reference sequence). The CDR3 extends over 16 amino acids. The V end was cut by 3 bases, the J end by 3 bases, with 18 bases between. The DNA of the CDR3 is TGTGCCAGCAGTTTTAAACGTCCTGGACAGAGCTACGAGCAGTACTTC. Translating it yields CASSFKRPGQSYEQYF.